Following are 25 T cell receptor beta chains from one sample sequenced in a study of CD8+ T cells in alopecia areata. TCR sequencing used cDNA made by reverse transcription of extracted RNA. Here immunoSEQ multiplex PCR was the method, and the copy in TCRdb shows in-frame clones only, minus some. The sample contains about 180,000 clones, roughly 59% of which appear only once. Material: CD4+ T cells sorted from blood, obtained at week 0. These receptors all stem from a human donor with alopecia areata.

This clone was picked up a small number of times. This chain uses TRBV7-2 with TRBJ2-7, with 12 bases aligning to TRBD2. CDR1 and CDR2 (germline): SGHTA, FQGNSA. The V and J ends lost 5 bases and 6 bases, in that order; junction bases with no gene match: 11. This CDR3 is 16 amino acids long. CDR3 region: CASSRNGGGLAGEQYF. CDR3 DNA sequence: TGTGCCAGCAGCCGCAATGGCGGGGGACTAGCGGGCGAGCAGTACTTC.

This sequence joins TRBV29-1 and TRBJ1-1, with no clear D. The V end was cut by 1 base, the J end by 3 bases, with 3 bases between. The germline V gene has CDR1 SQVTM and CDR2 ANQGSEA. This CDR3 is built from 11 residues. This CDR3 reads CSVEVDTEAFF. DNA of the CDR3: TGCAGCGTTGAAGTCGACACTGAAGCTTTCTTT.

The V and J genes are TRBV4-1 and TRBJ1-2; no definite D call. Germline assignment: CDR1 MGHRA and CDR2 YSYEKL. The V and J ends lost 1 base and 5 bases respectively, with 8 bases between them. The CDR3 runs to 13 residues. This CDR3 is CASSQVLTYGYTF. For the CDR3, the DNA is TGCGCCAGCAGCCAAGTATTGACATATGGCTACACCTTC.

The chain couples TRBV4-1 to TRBJ2-3; D possibly corresponds to TRBD1 (6 bases). Deletions cut 3 bases from V and 6 bases from J, with 10 bases between. The CDR3 loop spans 13 amino acids. Germline CDR1 MGHRA, CDR2 YSYEKL. The CDR3 DNA sequence: TGCGCCAGCAGCCAGGCCCAGGGGGATACGCAGTATTTT. It encodes CASSQAQGDTQYF.

This clone appeared a few times. DNA of the CDR3: TGTGCCAGCAGCTCCGGGACAGTCCCGTACGAGCAGTACTTC. Translated: CASSSGTVPYEQYF. V gene TRBV7-3 combines with J gene TRBJ2-7; TRBD1 aligns across 7 bases. The CDR3 is made up of 14 amino acids. V lost 4 bases and J lost 4; bases outside the gene matches: 7. The germline gives CDR1 SGHTA, CDR2 FQGTGA.

The chain recombines TRBV20-1 with TRBJ2-4; D uncertain. The CDR3 contains 11 residues. Trimming left V 5 bases short and J 8 bases short, with 10 bases between. In germline, CDR1 is DFQATT, CDR2 SNEGSKA (reference sequence). The CDR3 sequence is CSALIRDIQYF. Written as DNA, the CDR3 is TGCAGTGCTCTTATTCGAGACATTCAGTACTTC.

The rearrangement joins TRBV5-6 to TRBJ1-1; perhaps TRBD1 as D (6 bases). CDR1 is SGHDT and CDR2 is YYEEEE in the germline V gene. V lost 4 bases to trimming and J lost 1 base, with 14 bases between them. This CDR3 spans 15 amino acids. CDR3 sequence reads: CASSQGGLRNTEAFF. In DNA form, the CDR3 reads TGTGCCAGCAGCCAAGGGGGACTCAGGAACACTGAAGCTTTCTTT.

This clone was found a few times. The V and J genes are TRBV29-1 and TRBJ1-1, with a possible D match to TRBD1 (5 bases). CDR1 is SQVTM, CDR2 ANQGSEA, per germline. The CDR3 has 13 residues. The V end was cut by 7 bases, the J end by 2 bases, with 14 bases between. CDR3 sequence reads: CSASLGGNTEAFF. The CDR3 bases are TGCAGCGCCTCTTTGGGGGGAAACACTGAAGCTTTCTTT.

The chain recombines TRBV6-5 with TRBJ1-1, with 8 positions matching TRBD1. Germline V gives CDR1 MNHEY, CDR2 SVGAGI. With V trimmed by 6 bases and J by 5 bases, 8 bases remained unmatched. This CDR3 contains 14 residues. CDR3 residues: CASRKITGGTEAFF. As DNA, the CDR3 is TGTGCCAGCAGGAAAATTACAGGGGGTACTGAAGCTTTCTTT.

This chain joins TRBV7-9 and TRBJ1-6, with D possibly being TRBD1 (5 bases). CDR1 is SEHNR and CDR2 is FQNEAQ in the germline V gene (reference sequence). The CDR3 runs to 15 residues. With 4 bases removed from V and 3 bases from J, the gap between germline ends came to 10 bases. CDR3 region: CASSSDSNYNSPLHF. DNA of the CDR3: TGTGCCAGCAGCTCAGACAGTAACTATAATTCACCCCTCCACTTT.

The rearrangement uses TRBV30 and TRBJ2-7; D is perhaps TRBD1 or TRBD2 (5 bases each). The CDR3 covers 14 residues. Germline V gene sequence: CDR1 GTSNPN, CDR2 SVGIG (reference sequence). V was trimmed by 3 bases and J by 4 bases, leaving 16 bases between them. The CDR3 nucleotides are TGTGCCTGGAGGAGGCGCGCCGGGGCATACGAGCAGTACTTC. It translates to CAWRRRAGAYEQYF.

This clone has more than one count but fewer than ten. The V call is TRBV30, the J call TRBJ2-7; D ambiguous. This CDR3 comprises 13 residues. Germline assignment: CDR1 GTSNPN and CDR2 SVGIG (reference sequence). V lost 2 bases and J lost 1, with 9 bases in between. CDR3 region: CAWSITDSYEQYF. CDR3 nucleotides: TGTGCCTGGAGTATCACAGATTCCTACGAGCAGTACTTC.

This clone was observed a single time. The chain employs TRBV11-2 and TRBJ2-1; D may match TRBD1 or TRBD2 (5 bases each). Trimming took off 1 base at V and 4 bases at J, with 11 bases between the two ends. Looked up from germline, CDR1 is SGHAT and CDR2 is FQNNGV. The CDR3 is 15 residues long. CDR3 in amino acids: CASSLGGTPYNEQFF. The CDR3 region has the DNA TGTGCCAGCAGCTTAGGGGGGACCCCTTACAATGAGCAGTTCTTC.

The V and J genes are TRBV5-6 and TRBJ2-4; TRBD1 matches 8 bases. The CDR3 is 15 amino acids. CDR1 is SGHDT, CDR2 YYEEEE, per germline. V lost 4 bases, J lost 2 bases, and 5 bases stayed unmatched. CDR3 in amino acids: CASSNDRGSKNIQYF. The CDR3 DNA is TGTGCCAGCAGCAACGACAGGGGCTCCAAAAACATTCAGTACTTC.

The chain recombines TRBV6-5 with TRBJ1-6; 7 nucleotides match TRBD1. The CDR3 loop spans 13 amino acids. Germline V CDR1 and CDR2: MNHEY, SVGAGI. V gave up 5 bases and J gave up 9 bases; unmatched junction bases: 4. The DNA for the CDR3 is TGTGCCAGCAGTACCCGACAGGGTTCACCCCTCCACTTT. Protein product: CASSTRQGSPLHF.

This chain joins TRBV5-6 and TRBJ2-1, with D possibly matching TRBD1 (6 bases). Germline CDR1 is SGHDT and CDR2 is YYEEEE. V was clipped by 7 bases and J by 12 bases, with 14 bases between them. The CDR3 is 11 amino acids. The CDR3 DNA follows: TGTGCCAGCGGATTACAGGGCGGGCAGTTCTTC. Protein sequence: CASGLQGGQFF.

The V gene is TRBV30, the J gene TRBJ1-1; 9 bases line up with TRBD1. The CDR3 spans 19 residues. The trim removed 5 bases at V and 2 bases at J, leaving 21 bases unmatched. The germline CDR1 and CDR2 sequences are GTSNPN and SVGIG (reference sequence). The CDR3 sequence is CAWARIHPGQGVTNTEAFF. CDR3 DNA sequence: TGTGCCTGGGCCCGTATCCACCCGGGACAGGGAGTCACCAACACTGAAGCTTTCTTT.

This clone was counted a single time. This chain's CDR3 is CATSRDRESGYTF. CDR3 nucleotides: TGTGCCACCAGCAGGGACAGGGAGAGTGGCTACACCTTC. This sequence joins TRBV15 and TRBJ1-2; 8 bases fit TRBD1. The trim removed 3 bases at V and 7 bases at J, leaving 4 bases unmatched. Germline V gives CDR1 LNHNV, CDR2 YYDKDF (reference sequence). This CDR3 region has 13 residues.

The rearrangement uses TRBV29-1 and TRBJ1-1; 7 bases fit TRBD1. CDR1 and CDR2 from the germline V gene are SQVTM and ANQGSEA. The CDR3 has 12 residues. The trim removed 6 bases at V and 2 bases at J, leaving 3 bases unmatched. CDR3 DNA sequence: TGCAGCGTCGACAGGGCCAACACTGAAGCTTTCTTT. Translation gives CSVDRANTEAFF.

This chain connects TRBV11-2 to TRBJ1-6; D is ambiguous. In germline, CDR1 is SGHAT, CDR2 FQNNGV. This CDR3 comprises 16 residues. V was trimmed by 1 base and J by 0 bases, leaving 7 bases between them. The CDR3: CASSLGSSSYNSPLHF. Written as DNA, the CDR3 is TGTGCCAGCAGCTTAGGGTCAAGCTCCTATAATTCACCCCTCCACTTT.

There are a few counts of this clone. The chain employs TRBV5-6 and TRBJ2-7; D uncertain. With 4 bases removed from V and 2 bases from J, the gap between germline ends came to 13 bases. Looked up from germline, CDR1 is SGHDT and CDR2 is YYEEEE. This CDR3 has 14 amino acids. DNA of the CDR3: TGTGCCAGCAGCCCCCCACTGATCGCCTACGAGCAGTACTTC. Translating it yields CASSPPLIAYEQYF.

The chain employs TRBV6-5 and TRBJ1-1; D unresolved. The CDR3 totals 15 residues. The germline V gene encodes CDR1 MNHEY and CDR2 SVGAGI. Trimming shortened V by 0 bases and J by 1 base, and 9 bases separated the two germline ends. The CDR3 coding sequence is TGTGCCAGCAGTTACTCGATTATCAGGAACACTGAAGCTTTCTTT. This translates into CASSYSIIRNTEAFF.

The chain carries TRBV5-1 and TRBJ2-7; 7 positions match TRBD1. CDR3 length: 14 residues. The germline V gene encodes CDR1 SGHRS and CDR2 YFSETQ. The junction had 3 bases not matched to a gene; V was cut back by 3 bases and J by 0 bases. The CDR3 DNA sequence: TGCGCCAGCAGCTATGGGACAGTCTCCTACGAGCAGTACTTC. Its protein is CASSYGTVSYEQYF.

The V call is TRBV29-1, the J call TRBJ2-7; perhaps TRBD1 as D (6 bases). CDR1 and CDR2 (germline): SQVTM, ANQGSEA. Trimming shortened V by 5 bases and J by 3 bases, and 11 bases separated the two germline ends. The CDR3 is made up of 12 amino acids. The CDR3 sequence is CSVKGHYYEQYF. In DNA, the CDR3 is TGCAGCGTTAAGGGACACTACTACGAGCAGTACTTC.

The rearrangement links TRBV29-1 to TRBJ1-1; D remains unclear. CDR1 and CDR2 (germline): SQVTM, ANQGSEA. V gave up 2 bases and J gave up 0 bases, with 4 bases separating them. The CDR3 is 12 amino acids. The CDR3 nucleotides read TGCAGCGTTGAAATCGTGAACACTGAAGCTTTCTTT. It codes for CSVEIVNTEAFF.